Listed here are 20 T cell receptor beta chains from one sample, sequenced in a study of Graves' ophthalmopathy and Graves' hyperthyroidism. RNA transcripts served as template for amplifying TCR beta CDR3 sequences. HTBI primers primed a first-round RT-PCR, and a second-round multiplex PCR followed. TCRdb called the multiplex PCR reads again in MiXCR, with one record for every CDR3 protein. The data hold approximately 500,000 distinct CDR3 sequences, with around an eighth observed a single time. The specimen was blood. These receptors all stem from a woman aged 25 to 39 with Graves' ophthalmopathy.

In its sample, this clonotype was seen many times. The chain recombines TRBV29-1 with TRBJ1-1, with 8 bases matching TRBD1. The germline gives CDR1 SQVTM, CDR2 ANQGSEA. This CDR3 contains 14 residues. V lost 7 bases, J lost 5 bases, and 12 bases stayed unmatched. CDR3 sequence (DNA): TGCAGCGCTATACCTAGATACAGGGGGACTGAAGCTTTCTTT. Translating gives CSAIPRYRGTEAFF.

The J gene is TRBJ2-7, the V gene TRBV27; D is ambiguous. Germline loops: CDR1 MNHEY, CDR2 SMNVEV (reference sequence). The CDR3 runs 12 residues. V gave up 3 bases and J gave up 9 bases, with 12 bases separating them. This chain's CDR3 is CASSFPLGTQYF. For the CDR3, the DNA is TGTGCCAGCAGTTTCCCATTGGGTACGCAGTACTTC.

This clonotype came up a few times. The chain recombines TRBV6-1 with TRBJ2-5; 16 bases match TRBD2. The length of the CDR3 is 15 residues. J lost 5 bases, V lost 8 bases, and 5 bases had no gene match. Germline loops: CDR1 MNHNS, CDR2 SASEGT. The CDR3 is CASGTSGGASETQYF. CDR3 DNA: TGTGCCAGCGGGACTAGCGGGGGGGCCAGCGAGACCCAGTACTTC.

This sequence joins TRBV2 and TRBJ2-7; D could derive from TRBD1 or TRBD2 (5 bases each). V gave up 3 bases and J gave up 2 bases, with 11 bases separating them. The germline V gene has CDR1 SNHLY and CDR2 FYNNEI. The CDR3 runs 14 residues. CDR3 region: CASSDRGGAYEQYF. The CDR3 nucleotides read TGTGCCAGCAGTGATCGGGGCGGCGCCTACGAGCAGTACTTC.

V and J are TRBV12-3 or TRBV12-4 and TRBJ2-5; 9 positions agree with TRBD2. Germline trimming cut 7 bases from V and 5 bases from J; bases unmatched to any gene: 8. The CDR3 extends over 14 amino acids. CDR3 amino acids: CASILSGSEETQYF. The CDR3 DNA sequence: TGTGCCAGCATTCTTAGCGGGAGCGAGGAGACCCAGTACTTC.

This chain links TRBV12-3 or TRBV12-4 with TRBJ2-7; 7 positions agree with TRBD1. This CDR3 has 15 residues. The junction had 3 bases not matched to a gene; V was cut back by 1 base and J by 0 bases. CDR3 sequence: CASSLVGTDSYEQYF. The DNA for the CDR3 is TGTGCCAGCAGTTTAGTCGGGACAGACTCCTACGAGCAGTACTTC.

The J gene is TRBJ2-7, the V gene TRBV25-1; perhaps TRBD2 as D (6 bases). This CDR3 spans 15 amino acids. Between the trimmed V and J ends, which lost 3 bases and 0 bases, there was a span of 12 bases. Looked up from germline, CDR1 is MGHDK and CDR2 is SYGVNS. The CDR3, as DNA: TGTGCCAGCAGTGACCGGGACTCCAGCTCCTACGAGCAGTACTTC. Protein product: CASSDRDSSSYEQYF.

This clonotype was seen repeatedly, ten times or more. This chain joins TRBV9 and TRBJ1-3; D is unclear. Trimming took 2 bases from V and 0 from J, leaving 15 bases between them. Germline assignment: CDR1 SGDLS and CDR2 YYNGEE. This CDR3 has 17 residues. The CDR3 nucleotides are TGTGCCAGCAGCGTTGAGGCCGCATCGTCCTCTGGAAACACCATATATTTT. The encoded protein is CASSVEAASSSGNTIYF.

In this sample, this clonotype turned up many times. The chain combines TRBV6-5 with TRBJ2-2, with D maybe TRBD2 (6 bases). Germline lookup yields CDR1 MNHEY and CDR2 SVGAGI. The CDR3 runs 17 residues. V dropped 0 bases and J dropped 0 bases, with 11 bases sitting between them. The CDR3 sequence: CASSYSGLVANTGELFF. In nucleotides, the CDR3 is TGTGCCAGCAGTTACTCGGGACTGGTCGCGAACACCGGGGAGCTGTTTTTT.

Worth noting for this clonotype: A much larger clone sits a single nucleotide away, making a read error possible. V gene TRBV20-1 combines with J gene TRBJ1-1, with a weak D call TRBD1 (6 bases). V dropped 3 bases and J dropped 4 bases, with 12 bases sitting between them. Germline CDR1 reads DFQATT; CDR2 reads SNEGSKA (reference sequence). The CDR3 is 13 residues long. The CDR3 region has the DNA TGCAGTGCTAGCCCAGGGGCTATCACTGAAGCTTTCTTT. This translates into CSASPGAITEAFF.

This clonotype has a count of ten or more. V usage is TRBV29-1 and J usage is TRBJ1-1; D is unresolved. The germline V gene encodes CDR1 SQVTM and CDR2 ANQGSEA. V shed 3 bases and J shed 6 bases, with 11 bases lying between them. The CDR3 is 12 residues long. The CDR3 loop is CSVDVGRAEAFF. The CDR3 nucleotides are TGCAGCGTTGATGTGGGTCGGGCTGAAGCTTTCTTT.

V is TRBV6-1 and J is TRBJ1-2, with D perhaps TRBD1 (5 bases). V dropped 3 bases and J dropped 3 bases, with 11 bases sitting between them. Germline CDR1 is MNHNS and CDR2 is SASEGT. This CDR3 comprises 14 residues. CDR3 loop: CASSDPREYYGYTF. CDR3 nucleotides: TGTGCCAGCAGTGATCCCAGGGAATACTATGGCTACACCTTC.

V and J are TRBV7-9 and TRBJ2-5; the D gene is possibly TRBD2 (5 bases). The V end was cut by 6 bases, the J end by 3 bases, with 20 bases between. The CDR3 has 16 residues. The germline V gene has CDR1 SEHNR and CDR2 FQNEAQ (reference sequence). The DNA for the CDR3 is TGTGCCAGCAGTCCCCCGGGGTTGATAACAAAAGAGACCCAGTACTTC. Its protein is CASSPPGLITKETQYF.

The table lists this clonotype with many counts. The chain employs TRBV10-3 and TRBJ2-5, with 8 bases aligning to TRBD2. This CDR3 is 14 amino acids long. Losses at the gene ends were 6 bases for V and 2 bases for J; bases not matched to a gene: 5. Germline CDR1 and CDR2: ENHRY and SYGVKD. CDR3 bases: TGTGCCATCAGAGAGGCTAGCGGGCAAGAGACCCAGTACTTC. Translated, it gives CAIREASGQETQYF.

This clonotype was picked up many times. The chain has TRBV6-1 and TRBJ1-2; weak D call: TRBD1 (6 bases). Per germline, CDR1 MNHNS and CDR2 SASEGT. The V end lost 8 bases, the J end lost 0 bases, and 19 bases lay between the germline ends. The CDR3 sequence is 16 residues long. The CDR3 reads CASGTDREYTNYGYTF. The CDR3 DNA reads TGTGCCAGCGGCACGGACAGAGAATATACTAACTATGGCTACACCTTC.

A note on this clonotype: The junction shows a germline mismatch at one end, possibly a read error. The genes are TRBV18 and TRBJ2-7, with D unclear. The CDR3 totals 14 residues. In germline, CDR1 is KGHSH, CDR2 LQKENI. The CDR3 bases are TGTTCCAGCTCACCACCGCAGACATCCTACGAGCAGTACTTC. Translated, it gives CSSSPPQTSYEQYF.

This clonotype was detected many times. The rearrangement links TRBV20-1 to TRBJ2-5; 7 bases agree with TRBD2. The germline gives CDR1 DFQATT, CDR2 SNEGSKA (reference sequence). The CDR3 spans 14 residues. The trim removed 3 bases at V and 5 bases at J, leaving 9 bases unmatched. The CDR3, as DNA: TGCAGTGCTAGCCTAGCGGATCCGAAGGAGACCCAGTACTTC. It specifies CSASLADPKETQYF.

This clonotype was observed many times. The chain links TRBV28 to TRBJ1-1; TRBD1 might be the D (5 bases). V was clipped by 0 bases and J by 6 bases, with 14 bases between them. CDR3 length: 15 amino acids. Germline V CDR1 and CDR2: MDHEN, SYDVKM. Here the CDR3 DNA reads TGTGCCAGCAGTTTATGGGGGCGACGGGGCCCTGAAGCTTTCTTT. As protein: CASSLWGRRGPEAFF.

This clonotype was observed many times. The V call is TRBV10-1, the J call TRBJ2-2, with 7 bases lining up with TRBD1. After removal of 6 bases from V and 4 bases from J, the junction contained 5 bases not matched to a gene. The CDR3 loop spans 14 amino acids. Germline CDR1 WNHNN, CDR2 SYGVQD (reference sequence). The CDR3: CASREGTATGELFF. As DNA, the CDR3 is TGCGCCAGCAGGGAAGGGACAGCCACCGGGGAGCTGTTTTTT.

This clonotype was seen ten or more times. V is TRBV6-7 and J is TRBJ2-7; no reliable D call. TRBV6-7 is reported as an ORF; its role is uncertain. The CDR3 has 20 amino acids. Deletions cut 11 bases from V and 5 bases from J, with 40 bases between. The CDR3 DNA sequence: TGTGCCGACCCTACTGGGTTCGGAACCAGCTTTTTCGTGACCTTCAACGAGCAGTACTTC. Its protein product is CADPTGFGTSFFVTFNEQYF.